The rows below give T cell receptor beta chains drawn from one sample of a study of Graves' ophthalmopathy and Graves' hyperthyroidism. TCRdb reanalysed the multiplex PCR reads using MiXCR and keeps one entry per CDR3 protein. The data hold 300,000 to 450,000 distinct CDR3 sequences, with 15% to 20% observed a single time. The sequenced sample consisted of peripheral blood. The receptors shown here come from an adult woman with stable Graves' hyperthyroidism. The CDR3 runs from the conserved cysteine through the conserved F or W. D genes are given only for firm matches. Clone size is stated in some rows and not others, as once, few, many or a class when expanded.

>.|.|14|TRBV20-1|TRBJ1-1
CSARGNGGATEAFF
TGCAGTGCTAGAGGGAACGGGGGGGCCACTGAAGCTTTCTTT
>.|many|13|TRBV30|TRBJ1-5
CAWSVRIDQPQHF
TGTGCCTGGAGTGTACGCATAGATCAGCCCCAGCATTTT
>.|.|13|TRBV5-1|TRBJ1-1
CASSLGQGIRAFF
TGCGCCAGCAGCTTGGGGCAGGGGATACGAGCTTTCTTT
>.|many|14|TRBV11-2|TRBJ2-7
CASSTLPGSYEQYF
TGTGCCAGCAGCACCCTCCCAGGGAGCTACGAGCAGTACTTC
>.|.|13|TRBV29-1|TRBJ2-7
CSVEDGASYEQYF
TGCAGCGTTGAGGACGGTGCCTCCTACGAGCAGTACTTC
>.|.|12|TRBV20-1|TRBJ1-2
CSASNGGYGYTF
TGCAGTGCTAGTAACGGTGGTTATGGCTACACCTTC
>.|many|13|TRBV25-1|TRBJ2-7
CASSEVPDYEQYF
TGTGCCAGCAGTGAAGTCCCCGATTACGAGCAGTACTTC
>.|many|13|TRBV28|TRBJ1-3
CASTGSSGNTIYF
TGTGCCAGCACAGGGAGCTCTGGAAACACCATATATTTT
>.|.|14|TRBV7-3|TRBJ2-7
CASSLTASSYEQYF
TGTGCCAGCAGCTTGACGGCGAGCTCCTACGAGCAGTACTTC
>.|.|13|TRBV12-3/TRBV12-4|TRBJ1-5
CASSLSRGQPQHF
TGTGCCAGCAGTTTGAGCCGCGGCCAGCCCCAGCATTTT
>.|many|13|TRBV15|TRBJ2-7
CATSLGTYYEQYF
TGTGCCACCAGCCTAGGGACATACTACGAGCAGTACTTC
>.|many|13|TRBV6-4|TRBJ1-1
CASSDSMNTEAFF
TGTGCCAGCAGTGACAGCATGAACACTGAAGCTTTCTTT
>.|.|14|TRBV20-1|TRBJ1-2
CSARDPRGDYGYTF
TGCAGTGCTAGAGATCCCAGGGGAGACTATGGCTACACCTTC
>.|many|17|TRBV19|TRBJ1-2
CASSMIRGQTSLEGYTF
TGTGCCAGTAGTATGATTAGAGGACAGACCTCGCTGGAGGGCTACACCTTC
>TRBD1|few|14|TRBV2|TRBJ2-7
CARSRTGSRYEQYF
TGTGCCCGCAGTCGGACAGGGTCCCGCTACGAGCAGTACTTC
>.|many|13|TRBV7-8|TRBJ1-2
CASSPRTDYGYTF
TGTGCCAGCAGCCCTCGGACAGACTATGGCTACACCTTC
>TRBD1|many|13|TRBV6-1|TRBJ2-7
CASSALTGYEQYF
TGTGCCAGCAGTGCCTTGACAGGGTACGAGCAGTACTTC
>TRBD1|many|14|TRBV6-1|TRBJ1-2
CASSKDRVYYGYTF
TGTGCCAGCAGTAAAGACAGGGTATACTATGGCTACACCTTC
>.|many|14|TRBV13|TRBJ2-7
CASSPQGSTYEQYF
TGTGCCAGCAGCCCCCAGGGATCCACCTACGAGCAGTACTTC
>.|few|14|TRBV29-1|TRBJ1-1
CSVGLSGMNTEAFF
TGCAGCGTTGGGTTGTCAGGGATGAACACTGAAGCTTTCTTT
>.|many|18|TRBV6-4|TRBJ1-5
CASRDYQRGAISFQPQHF
TGTGCCAGCAGGGACTATCAGAGGGGGGCAATTTCGTTTCAGCCCCAGCATTTT
>.|many|15|TRBV6-4|TRBJ2-2
CASSDRGGNTGELFF
TGTGCCAGCAGTGACCGGGGCGGGAACACCGGGGAGCTGTTTTTT
>TRBD1|many|13|TRBV28|TRBJ2-7
CASISDRSYEQYF
TGTGCCAGCATCTCGGACAGGTCGTACGAGCAGTACTTC
>TRBD1|once|16|TRBV12-3/TRBV12-4|TRBJ1-3
CASSRDRTVSGNTIYF
TGTGCCAGCAGTCGGGACAGAACTGTCTCTGGAAACACCATATATTTT
>.|many|13|TRBV27|TRBJ1-2
CASSFNGNYGYTF
TGTGCCAGCAGTTTCAATGGGAACTATGGCTACACCTTC
>TRBD2|many|15|TRBV30|TRBJ2-2
CAWRVAGRNTGELFF
TGTGCCTGGAGGGTAGCGGGACGGAACACCGGGGAGCTGTTTTTT
>TRBD2|many|17|TRBV27|TRBJ2-4
CASSPLAGVVSKNIQYF
TGTGCCAGCAGTCCTCTAGCGGGAGTTGTATCCAAAAACATTCAGTACTTC
>.|many|17|TRBV19|TRBJ1-5
CASTTFLGAGSNQPQHF
TGTGCCAGTACCACCTTCCTCGGGGCTGGAAGCAATCAGCCCCAGCATTTT
>.|many|13|TRBV20-1|TRBJ1-5
CSAPRGFNQPQHF
TGCAGTGCCCCCCGCGGATTCAATCAGCCCCAGCATTTT